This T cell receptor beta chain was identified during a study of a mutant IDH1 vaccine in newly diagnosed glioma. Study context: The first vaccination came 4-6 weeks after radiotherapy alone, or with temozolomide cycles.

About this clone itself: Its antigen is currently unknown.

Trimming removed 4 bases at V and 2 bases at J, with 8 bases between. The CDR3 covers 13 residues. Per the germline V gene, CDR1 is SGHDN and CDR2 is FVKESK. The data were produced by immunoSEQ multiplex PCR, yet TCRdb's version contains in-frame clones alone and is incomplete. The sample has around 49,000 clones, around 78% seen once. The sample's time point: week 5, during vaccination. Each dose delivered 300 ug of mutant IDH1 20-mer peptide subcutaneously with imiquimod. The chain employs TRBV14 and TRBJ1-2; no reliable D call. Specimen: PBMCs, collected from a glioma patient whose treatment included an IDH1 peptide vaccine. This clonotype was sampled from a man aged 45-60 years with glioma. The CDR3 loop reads CASSPDENYGYTF. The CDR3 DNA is TGTGCCAGCAGCCCAGACGAGAACTATGGCTACACCTTC.